The rows below give T cell receptor beta chains drawn from one sample of a study of regulatory T cells in long-lasting Graves disease. Each CDR3 protein is one row after TCRdb ran MiXCR on the multiplex PCR reads. The sample includes approximately 470,000 distinct CDR3 sequences, around 15% seen only once; the top ten take over 9%. In addition, the sample was reused for a study of T cells in Graves' hyperthyroidism and ophthalmopathy.

The sequencing here drew on peripheral blood mononuclear cells (PBMCs), taken at new diagnosis, from a patient treated with antithyroid drugs. The source is a middle-aged man with Graves disease. Both conserved end residues are part of each CDR3. A D gene is named only where the DNA matches it firmly. Only part of the rows carry a size: once, few, many, or a class if the clone is expanded.

clone_size j_call v_call d_call cdr3_nt cdr3_aa
many TRBJ2-1 TRBV27 TRBD2 TGTGCCAGCAGTTACGGGACTAGCCTAGCGCAGTTCTTC CASSYGTSLAQFF
few TRBJ2-1 TRBV11-1 - TGTGCCACCCGGAATGGGCTAGCCCCGCTCAATGAGCAGTTCTTC CATRNGLAPLNEQFF
many TRBJ2-1 TRBV2 - TGTGCCAGCAACAGCGACAATGAGCGGCAGTTCTTC CASNSDNERQFF
- TRBJ1-5 TRBV10-3 TRBD1 TGTGCCATCAGAGACGGACAGGGCAATCAGCCCCAGCATTTT CAIRDGQGNQPQHF
- TRBJ1-5 TRBV6-2/TRBV6-3 - TGTGCCACCAACGGGGGGAACAATCAGCCCCAGCATTTT CATNGGNNQPQHF
many TRBJ2-1 TRBV2 TRBD2 TGTGCCAGCCTACTAGCGGGGCTGAGCTCCTACAATGAGCAGTTCTTC CASLLAGLSSYNEQFF
many TRBJ2-7 TRBV9 - TGTGCCAGCAGCGTAGTGCAGGGTGCGTACGAGCAGTACTTC CASSVVQGAYEQYF
- TRBJ1-5 TRBV6-1 - TGTGCCAGCAGCCCGACAGAGAATCAGCTCCAGCATTTT CASSPTENQLQHF
many TRBJ2-7 TRBV7-9 TRBD2 TGTGCCAGCAGCTTAGTCCTAGCGGGTTACGAGCAGTACTTC CASSLVLAGYEQYF
many TRBJ1-2 TRBV19 TRBD1 TGTGCCAGTAGCTCCGGGACAGGGGCGAACTATGGCTACACCTTC CASSSGTGANYGYTF
few TRBJ1-2 TRBV28 - TGTGCCAGCAGTTTAAGGGTTTCTTACTATGGCTACACCTTC CASSLRVSYYGYTF
- TRBJ2-2 TRBV5-5 - TGTGCCAGCAGCTCCCCTTGGGGGGAGCTGTTTTTT CASSSPWGELFF
- TRBJ2-7 TRBV6-1 - TGTGCCAGCAGTGGACGGCCTTACTCCTACGAGCAGTACTTC CASSGRPYSYEQYF
- TRBJ2-1 TRBV29-1 - TGCAGCGGAATTAGCGGATACAATGAGCAGTTCTTC CSGISGYNEQFF
many TRBJ2-5 TRBV15 - TGTGCCACCAGCCCCCTAACTTCCGGGGGCCAAGAGACCCAGTACTTC CATSPLTSGGQETQYF
- TRBJ2-7 TRBV30 TRBD1 TGTGCCTGGAGTGTCGGACAGGGGCGCTCCTACGAGCAGTACTTC CAWSVGQGRSYEQYF
- TRBJ2-7 TRBV19 - TGTGCCAGTAGTCGGACAGTAGCCTACGAGCAGTACTTC CASSRTVAYEQYF
many TRBJ2-5 TRBV7-2 TRBD2 TGTGCCAGCAGCCCCCCTGCCAGCGGGGGAGAGACCCAGTACTTC CASSPPASGGETQYF
few TRBJ2-7 TRBV2 - TGTGCCAGCAGTGAACGGGCATCCTACGAGCAGTACTTC CASSERASYEQYF
many TRBJ2-1 TRBV12-3/TRBV12-4 TRBD2 TGTGCCAGCAGTTTGCGGGAGTCGATGTTCTACAATGAGCAGTTCTTC CASSLRESMFYNEQFF
few TRBJ2-5 TRBV20-1 TRBD1 TGCAGTGCTGCCCGGACAGGCGAAGAGACCCAGTACTTC CSAARTGEETQYF
few TRBJ1-5 TRBV7-9 - TGTGCCAGCAGCTTAGGGCACCCCAATCAGCCCCAGCATTTT CASSLGHPNQPQHF
- TRBJ2-2 TRBV4-1 - TGCGCCAGCAGCCAAGTAACAGGCTTCGGGGAGCTGTTTTTT CASSQVTGFGELFF
- TRBJ1-4 TRBV6-1 TRBD1 TGTGCCAGCAGTAAAGGACAGGGGGCAGAGGAAAAACTGTTTTTT CASSKGQGAEEKLFF
many TRBJ2-7 TRBV11-3 TRBD1 TGTGCCAGCAGCTCCCGGAGGGGACAGGGGTTTGGCTACGAGCAGTACTTC CASSSRRGQGFGYEQYF
- TRBJ2-3 TRBV12-3/TRBV12-4 - TGTGCCAGCATTCGAGCCGGGGCGGTCACAGATACGCAGTATTTT CASIRAGAVTDTQYF
- TRBJ1-5 TRBV30 - TGTGCCTGGAGTGCCCCCCCCGGGGCTGGTCAGCCCCAGCATTTT CAWSAPPGAGQPQHF
- TRBJ2-7 TRBV5-5 TRBD1 TGTGCCAGCAGCTTCGGGACAGGGACAGAAGAGCAGTACTTC CASSFGTGTEEQYF
- TRBJ1-5 TRBV20-1 TRBD1 TGCAGTGCTAGAGATTGGACAGGCTACAATCAGCCCCAGCATTTT CSARDWTGYNQPQHF
many TRBJ2-3 TRBV20-1 - TGCAGTGTCAGTGGGCCGCGACTCTACGATAGCACAGATACGCAGTATTTT CSVSGPRLYDSTDTQYF
- TRBJ2-1 TRBV5-1 - TGCGCCAGCAGCCGGGTCACCCATGAGCAGTTCTTC CASSRVTHEQFF
many TRBJ1-6 TRBV28 - TGTGCCAGCAGTTTATCCGGGACAAATCCACCCCTCCACTTT CASSLSGTNPPLHF
few TRBJ1-5 TRBV3-1 TRBD1 TGTGCCAGCAGCAAGGGGACAGGGGATCAGCCCCAGCATTTT CASSKGTGDQPQHF
many TRBJ2-5 TRBV28 - TGTGCCAGCAGTTCGGTGGGGGCCCAGTACTTC CASSSVGAQYF
few TRBJ2-5 TRBV30 TRBD1 TGTGCCTGGAGCGTGACAGGGGGACCGCAAGAGACCCAGTACTTC CAWSVTGGPQETQYF
many TRBJ1-4 TRBV2 TRBD1 TGTGCCAGCAGTTTCGACAGGGTGGACGAAAAACTGTTTTTT CASSFDRVDEKLFF
many TRBJ2-5 TRBV18 TRBD2 TGTGCCAGCTCAAGCTGGACTAGCGTCCAAGAGACCCAGTACTTC CASSSWTSVQETQYF
few TRBJ1-4 TRBV20-1 TRBD1 TGCAGAGGATGGGACAGAAATGAAAAACTGTTTTTT CRGWDRNEKLFF